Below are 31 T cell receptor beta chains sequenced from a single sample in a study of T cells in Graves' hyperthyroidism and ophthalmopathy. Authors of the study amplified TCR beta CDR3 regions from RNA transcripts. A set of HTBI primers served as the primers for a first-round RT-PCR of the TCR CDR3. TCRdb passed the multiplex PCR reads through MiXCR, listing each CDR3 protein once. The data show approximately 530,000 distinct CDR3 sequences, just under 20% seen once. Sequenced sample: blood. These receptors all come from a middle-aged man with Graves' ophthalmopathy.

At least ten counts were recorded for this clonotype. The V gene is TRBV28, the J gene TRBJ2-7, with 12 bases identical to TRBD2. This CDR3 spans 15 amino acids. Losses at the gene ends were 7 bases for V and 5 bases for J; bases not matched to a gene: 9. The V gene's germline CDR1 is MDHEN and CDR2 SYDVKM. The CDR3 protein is CASTQLAGGRDEQYF. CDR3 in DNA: TGTGCCAGCACCCAACTAGCGGGAGGAAGGGACGAGCAGTACTTC. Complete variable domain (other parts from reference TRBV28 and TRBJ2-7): DVKVTQSSRYLVKRTGEKVFLECVQDMDHENMFWYRQDPGLGLRLIYFSYDVKMKEKGDIPEGYSVSREKKERFSLILESASTNQTSMYLCASTQLAGGRDEQYFGPGTRLTVT.

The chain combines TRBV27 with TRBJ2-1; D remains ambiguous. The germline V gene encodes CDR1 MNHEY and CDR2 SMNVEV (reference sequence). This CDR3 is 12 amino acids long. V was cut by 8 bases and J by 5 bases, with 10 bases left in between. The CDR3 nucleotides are TGTGCCAGCGGGCTAACCCACAATGAGCAGTTCTTC. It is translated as CASGLTHNEQFF.

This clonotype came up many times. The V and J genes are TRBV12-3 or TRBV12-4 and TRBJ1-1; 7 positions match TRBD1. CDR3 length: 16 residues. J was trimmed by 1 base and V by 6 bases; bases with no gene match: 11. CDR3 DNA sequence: TGTGCCAGCAGATCTACAGGGGTACGTAAGAACACTGAAGCTTTCTTT. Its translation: CASRSTGVRKNTEAFF.

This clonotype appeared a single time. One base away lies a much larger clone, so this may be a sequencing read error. The CDR3 loop is CASSRQGLAGNEQFF. DNA for the CDR3: TGTGCCAGCAGCCGACAGGGACTAGCTGGCAATGAGCAGTTCTTC. The chain is built from TRBV3-1 and TRBJ2-1, with TRBD2 matching 9 bases. The germline CDR1 and CDR2 sequences are LGHDT and YNNKEL (reference sequence). J lost 6 bases, V lost 4 bases, and 7 bases had no gene match. The CDR3 contains 15 residues.

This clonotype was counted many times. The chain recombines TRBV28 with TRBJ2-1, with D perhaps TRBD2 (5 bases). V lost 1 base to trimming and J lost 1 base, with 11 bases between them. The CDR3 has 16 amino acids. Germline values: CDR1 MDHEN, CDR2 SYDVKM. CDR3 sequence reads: CASSLYRGSSYNEQFF. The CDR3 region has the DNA TGTGCCAGCAGTTTATATCGGGGAAGTTCCTACAATGAGCAGTTCTTC.

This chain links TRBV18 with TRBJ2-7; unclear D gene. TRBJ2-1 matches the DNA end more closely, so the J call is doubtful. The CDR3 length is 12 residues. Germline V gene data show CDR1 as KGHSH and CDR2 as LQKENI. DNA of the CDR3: TGTGCCAGCTCACCAGGACCCTACGAGCAGTTCTTC. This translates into CASSPGPYEQFF.

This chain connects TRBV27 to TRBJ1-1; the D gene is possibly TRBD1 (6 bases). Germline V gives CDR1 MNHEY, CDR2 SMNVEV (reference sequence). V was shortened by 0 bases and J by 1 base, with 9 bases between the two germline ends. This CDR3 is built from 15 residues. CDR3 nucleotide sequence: TGTGCCAGCAGTTTATCTCGGGGGGCGAACACTGAAGCTTTCTTT. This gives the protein CASSLSRGANTEAFF.

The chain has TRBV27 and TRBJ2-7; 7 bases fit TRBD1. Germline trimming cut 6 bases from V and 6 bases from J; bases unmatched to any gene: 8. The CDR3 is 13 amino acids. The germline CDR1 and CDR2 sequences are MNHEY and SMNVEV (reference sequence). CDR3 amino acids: CASSWDRISEQYF. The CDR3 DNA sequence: TGTGCCAGCAGCTGGGACAGAATTAGCGAGCAGTACTTC.

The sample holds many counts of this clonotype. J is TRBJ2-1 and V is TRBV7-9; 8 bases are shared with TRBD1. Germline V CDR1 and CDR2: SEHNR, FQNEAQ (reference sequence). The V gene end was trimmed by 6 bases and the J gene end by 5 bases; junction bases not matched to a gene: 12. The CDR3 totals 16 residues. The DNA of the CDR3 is TGTGCCAGCAGGGGGATAACAGGGGGAAGGGACAATGAGCAGTTCTTC. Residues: CASRGITGGRDNEQFF.

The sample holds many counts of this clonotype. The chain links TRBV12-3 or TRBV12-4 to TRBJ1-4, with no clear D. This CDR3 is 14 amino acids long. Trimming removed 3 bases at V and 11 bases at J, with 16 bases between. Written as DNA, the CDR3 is TGTGCCAGCAGTTTCCGGCCCCCGCCGGCTAAACTGTTTTTT. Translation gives CASSFRPPPAKLFF.

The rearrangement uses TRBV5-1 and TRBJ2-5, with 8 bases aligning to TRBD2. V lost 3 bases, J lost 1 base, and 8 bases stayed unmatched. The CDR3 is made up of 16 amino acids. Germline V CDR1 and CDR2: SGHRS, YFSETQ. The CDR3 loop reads CASSSGGGGSQETQYF. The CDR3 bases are TGCGCCAGCAGCTCCGGGGGGGGGGGATCCCAAGAGACCCAGTACTTC.

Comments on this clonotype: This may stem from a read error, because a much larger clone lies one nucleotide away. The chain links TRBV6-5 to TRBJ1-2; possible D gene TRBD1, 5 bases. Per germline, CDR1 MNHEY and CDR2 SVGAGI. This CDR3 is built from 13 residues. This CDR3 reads CAGSYGGGDGYTF. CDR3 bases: TGTGCCGGCAGTTATGGCGGGGGAGATGGCTACACCTTC.

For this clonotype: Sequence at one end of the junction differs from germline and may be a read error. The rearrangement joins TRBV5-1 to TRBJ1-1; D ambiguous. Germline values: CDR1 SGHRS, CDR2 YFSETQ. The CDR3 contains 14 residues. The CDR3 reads CASSLVWTDNEAFF. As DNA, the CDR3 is TGTGCCAGCAGCTTGGTATGGACCGACAATGAAGCTTTCTTT.

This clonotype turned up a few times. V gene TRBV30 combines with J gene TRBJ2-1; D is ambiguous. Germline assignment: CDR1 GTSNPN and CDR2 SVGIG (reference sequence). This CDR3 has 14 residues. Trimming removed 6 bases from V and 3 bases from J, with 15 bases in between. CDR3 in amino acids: CACPHGPDYNEQFF. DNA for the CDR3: TGTGCCTGCCCTCATGGACCGGACTACAATGAGCAGTTCTTC.

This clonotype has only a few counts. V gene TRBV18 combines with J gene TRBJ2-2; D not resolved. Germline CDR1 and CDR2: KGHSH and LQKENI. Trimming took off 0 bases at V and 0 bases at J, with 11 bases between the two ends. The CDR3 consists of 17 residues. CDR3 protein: CASSPPPWQANTGELFF. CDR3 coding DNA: TGTGCCAGCTCACCACCCCCATGGCAGGCGAACACCGGGGAGCTGTTTTTT.

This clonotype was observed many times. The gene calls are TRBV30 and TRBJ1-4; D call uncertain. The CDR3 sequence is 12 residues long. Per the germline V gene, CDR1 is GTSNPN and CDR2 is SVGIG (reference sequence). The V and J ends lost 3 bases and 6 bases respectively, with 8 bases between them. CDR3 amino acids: CAWRSADEKLFF. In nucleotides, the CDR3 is TGTGCCTGGAGATCAGCAGATGAAAAACTGTTTTTT.

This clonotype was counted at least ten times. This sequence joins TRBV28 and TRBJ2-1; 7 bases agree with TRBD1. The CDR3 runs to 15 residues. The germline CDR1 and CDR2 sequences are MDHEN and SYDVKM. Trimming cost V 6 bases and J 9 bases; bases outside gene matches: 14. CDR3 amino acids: CASSFTGAPRGEQFF. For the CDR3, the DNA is TGTGCCAGCAGCTTCACAGGGGCCCCAAGGGGTGAGCAGTTCTTC.

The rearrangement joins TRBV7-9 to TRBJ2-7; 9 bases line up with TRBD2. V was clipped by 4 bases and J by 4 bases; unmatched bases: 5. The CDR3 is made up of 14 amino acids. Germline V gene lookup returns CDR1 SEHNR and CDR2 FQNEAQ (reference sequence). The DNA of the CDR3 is TGTGCCAGCAGCTCCTCGACTAGCGGTTACGAGCAGTACTTC. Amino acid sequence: CASSSSTSGYEQYF.

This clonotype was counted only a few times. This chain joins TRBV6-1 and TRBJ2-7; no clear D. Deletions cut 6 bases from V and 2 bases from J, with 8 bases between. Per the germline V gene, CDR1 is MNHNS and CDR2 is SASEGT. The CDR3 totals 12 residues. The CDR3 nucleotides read TGTGCCAGCAGGGACCGCGCCTACGAGCAGTACTTC. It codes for CASRDRAYEQYF.

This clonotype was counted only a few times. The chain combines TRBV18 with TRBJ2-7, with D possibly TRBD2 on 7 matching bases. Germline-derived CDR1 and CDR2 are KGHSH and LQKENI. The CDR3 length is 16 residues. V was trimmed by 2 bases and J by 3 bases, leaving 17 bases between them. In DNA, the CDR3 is TGTGCCAGCTCACCAGAAGGGGGGGGATCGGGCTACGAGCAGTACTTC. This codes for CASSPEGGGSGYEQYF.

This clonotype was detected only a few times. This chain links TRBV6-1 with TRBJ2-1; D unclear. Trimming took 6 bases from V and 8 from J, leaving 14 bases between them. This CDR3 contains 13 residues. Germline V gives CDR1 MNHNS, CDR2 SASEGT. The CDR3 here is CASRDSVDHEQFF. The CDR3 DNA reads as TGTGCCAGCAGAGATTCAGTAGATCATGAGCAGTTCTTC.

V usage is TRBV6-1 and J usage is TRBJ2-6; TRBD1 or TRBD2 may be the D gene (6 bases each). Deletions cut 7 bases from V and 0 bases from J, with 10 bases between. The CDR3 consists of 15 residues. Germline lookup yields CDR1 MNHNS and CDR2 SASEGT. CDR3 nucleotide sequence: TGTGCCAGCACCGGGGGCACCTCTGGGGCCAACGTCCTGACTTTC. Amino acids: CASTGGTSGANVLTF.

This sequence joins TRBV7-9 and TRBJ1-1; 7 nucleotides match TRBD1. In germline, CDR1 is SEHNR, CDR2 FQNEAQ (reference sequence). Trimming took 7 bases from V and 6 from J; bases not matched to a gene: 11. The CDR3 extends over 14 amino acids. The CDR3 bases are TGTGCCAGCACCTTCTCGGGGACAGCCGCTGAAGCTTTCTTT. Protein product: CASTFSGTAAEAFF.

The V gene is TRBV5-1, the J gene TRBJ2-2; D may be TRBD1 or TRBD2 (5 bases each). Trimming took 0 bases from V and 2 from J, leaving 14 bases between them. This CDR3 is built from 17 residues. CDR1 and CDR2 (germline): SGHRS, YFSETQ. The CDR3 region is CASSLGGTELNTGELFF. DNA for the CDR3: TGCGCCAGCAGCTTGGGGGGGACGGAGTTAAACACCGGGGAGCTGTTTTTT.

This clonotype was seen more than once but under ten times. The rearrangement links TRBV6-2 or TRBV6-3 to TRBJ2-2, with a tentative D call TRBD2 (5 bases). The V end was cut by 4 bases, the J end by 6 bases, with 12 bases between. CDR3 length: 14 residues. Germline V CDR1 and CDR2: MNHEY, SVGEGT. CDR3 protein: CASSLLGDSGELFF. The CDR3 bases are TGTGCCAGCAGTTTACTCGGGGATTCCGGGGAGCTGTTTTTT.

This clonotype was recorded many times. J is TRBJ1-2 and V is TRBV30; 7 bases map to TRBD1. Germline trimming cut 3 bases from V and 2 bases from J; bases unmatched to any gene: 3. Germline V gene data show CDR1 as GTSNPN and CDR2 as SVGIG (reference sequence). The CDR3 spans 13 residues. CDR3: CAWSSTGNYGYTF. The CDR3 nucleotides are TGTGCCTGGAGCTCGACAGGGAACTATGGCTACACCTTC.

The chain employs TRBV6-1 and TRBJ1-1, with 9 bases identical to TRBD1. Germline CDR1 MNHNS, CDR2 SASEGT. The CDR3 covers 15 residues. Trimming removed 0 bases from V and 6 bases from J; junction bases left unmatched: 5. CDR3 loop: CASSEAGTGPPEAFF. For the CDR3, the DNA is TGTGCCAGCAGTGAAGCCGGGACAGGGCCCCCTGAAGCTTTCTTT.

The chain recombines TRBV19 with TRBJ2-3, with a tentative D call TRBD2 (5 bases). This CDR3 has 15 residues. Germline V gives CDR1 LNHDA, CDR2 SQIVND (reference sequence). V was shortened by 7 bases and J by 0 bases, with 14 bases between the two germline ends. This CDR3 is CASKIASGSTDTQYF. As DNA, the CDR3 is TGTGCCAGTAAGATAGCGTCCGGGAGCACAGATACGCAGTATTTT.

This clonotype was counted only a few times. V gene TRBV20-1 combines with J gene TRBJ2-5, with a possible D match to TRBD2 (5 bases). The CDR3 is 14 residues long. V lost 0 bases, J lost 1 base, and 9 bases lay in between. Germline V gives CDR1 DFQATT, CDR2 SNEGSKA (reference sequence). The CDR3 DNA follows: TGCAGTGCTAGAGATATCCGGGGCCAAGAGACCCAGTACTTC. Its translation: CSARDIRGQETQYF.

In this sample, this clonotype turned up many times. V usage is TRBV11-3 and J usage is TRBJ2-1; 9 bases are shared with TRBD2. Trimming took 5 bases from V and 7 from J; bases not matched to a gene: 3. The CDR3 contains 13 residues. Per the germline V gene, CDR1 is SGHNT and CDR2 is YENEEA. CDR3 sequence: CASSAGLANEQFF. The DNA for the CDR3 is TGTGCCAGCAGCGCGGGACTAGCAAATGAGCAGTTCTTC.

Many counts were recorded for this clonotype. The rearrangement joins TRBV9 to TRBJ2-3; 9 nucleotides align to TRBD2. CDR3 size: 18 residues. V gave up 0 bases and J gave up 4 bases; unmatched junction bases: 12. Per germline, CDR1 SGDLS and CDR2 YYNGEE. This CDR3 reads CASSVAVSGGGAADTQYF. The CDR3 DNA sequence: TGTGCCAGCAGCGTAGCGGTCAGCGGCGGGGGGGCAGCAGATACGCAGTATTTT.